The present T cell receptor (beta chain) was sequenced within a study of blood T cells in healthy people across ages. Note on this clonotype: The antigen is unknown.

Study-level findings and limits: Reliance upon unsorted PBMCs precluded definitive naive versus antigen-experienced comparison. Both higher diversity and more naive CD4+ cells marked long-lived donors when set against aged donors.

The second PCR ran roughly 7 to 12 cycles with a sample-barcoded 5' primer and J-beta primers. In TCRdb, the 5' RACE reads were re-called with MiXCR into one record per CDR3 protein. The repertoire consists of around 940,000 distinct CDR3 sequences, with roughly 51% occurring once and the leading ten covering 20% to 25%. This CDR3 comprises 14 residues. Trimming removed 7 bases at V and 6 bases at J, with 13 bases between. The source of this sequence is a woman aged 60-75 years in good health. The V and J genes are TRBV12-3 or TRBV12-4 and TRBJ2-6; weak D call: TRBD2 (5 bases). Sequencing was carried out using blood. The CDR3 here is CASTLDSQANVLTF. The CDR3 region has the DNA TGTGCCAGCACCCTGGACTCCCAGGCCAACGTCCTGACTTTC.